This entry features one TCR beta chain sequence. The target antigen is unknown. These data come from a study of blood T cells in healthy people across ages. The germline CDR1 and CDR2 sequences are SGHDN and FVKESK. The CDR3 spans 15 residues. V gave up 2 bases and J gave up 7 bases, with 18 bases separating them. Using a J-beta primer mix together with a sample-barcoded 5' primer, a second PCR was run for roughly 6 to 12 cycles. From the 5' RACE reads, TCRdb called clonotypes with MiXCR, one entry per CDR3 protein. The sample holds 730,000 or so distinct CDR3 sequences; roughly 43% are singletons and the top ten take 20% to 25%. Study-wide results and caveats: The long-lived group displayed more naive CD4+ cells, plus higher diversity, than the aged donors did.

The clonotype was recovered from a woman aged 55 to 70 in good health. The material sequenced was blood. The chain is built from TRBV14 and TRBJ2-7; no definite D call. The CDR3 DNA reads as TGTGCCAGCAGCCAAAACTCTGCCTCCTACAATGAGCAGTACTTC. It is translated as CASSQNSASYNEQYF.